This TCR beta chain was observed in a study of shared clonotypes between healthy human individuals. Of note for this clone: Different DNA sequences within this sample yield the same CDR3.

This CDR3 has 15 residues. V lost 5 bases, J lost 0 bases, and 12 bases lay in between. Looked up from germline, CDR1 is SGHTA and CDR2 is FQGNSA. Clones were read by immunoSEQ multiplex PCR, and TCRdb kept only the in-frame ones, dropping some. Counted here are approximately 980,000 clones, 76% occurring once; the ten biggest clones make up about 1.5%. The sequencing sample was made of memory CD4+ T cells sorted from blood. Subset in this sample: CD45RA-negative fraction. This receptor was obtained from a man between 18 and 29 years old in good health. J is TRBJ2-3 and V is TRBV7-2; D gene uncertain. The DNA for the CDR3 is TGTGCCAGCAGCCCAAGACTGTCTAGCACAGATACGCAGTATTTT. Translated: CASSPRLSSTDTQYF.